The T cell receptor beta chain described here comes from a study of shared clonotypes between healthy human individuals. Study-wide results and limits: It was the non-shared clonotypes that had lower generation probabilities than clonotypes shared by all four donors.

On this clone itself: Its specificity is unknown.

CD45RO-negative CD8 cells positively selected for CCR7 made up the naive population, which excluded terminally differentiated effector memory CD45RA+ cells. CDR1 and CDR2 from the germline V gene are LGHNA and YSLEER. The CDR3 is made up of 17 amino acids. V shed 0 bases and J 8 bases; nucleotides not matched to a gene: 11. TCRdb's table, derived via immunoSEQ multiplex PCR, lists solely in-frame clones and lacks some. The sample has roughly 1,800,000 clones, just under 95% seen once. This TCR was sampled from a man aged 18 to 30 in good health. Sequences were obtained from naive CD8+ T cells sorted from blood. This rearrangement joins TRBV4-3 to TRBJ2-1; 9 bases agree with TRBD2. CDR3 in amino acids: CASSQEVSGSFQDEQFF. The CDR3 bases are TGCGCCAGCAGCCAAGAGGTTAGCGGGAGTTTTCAAGATGAGCAGTTCTTC.